The 8 T cell receptor beta chains below come from one sample, sequenced in a study of blood T cell repertoires in COVID-19. The repertoire was sequenced with immunoSEQ multiplex PCR; TCRdb's copy has only in-frame clones and lacks some. The sample consists of 68,000 or so clones, around 87% of them appearing once. The source material was peripheral blood. The source is a man in his forties or fifties with active COVID-19.

The chain carries TRBV2 and TRBJ2-1, with D perhaps matching TRBD2 (7 bases). This CDR3 spans 15 amino acids. In germline, CDR1 is SNHLY, CDR2 FYNNEI. Trimming removed 4 bases from V and 2 bases from J, with 12 bases in between. This CDR3 is CASSGRGRAYNEQFF. As DNA, the CDR3 is TGTGCCAGCAGTGGAAGGGGGAGGGCCTACAATGAGCAGTTCTTC.

This clone showed up just once. The chain employs TRBV28 and TRBJ1-1; D perhaps matches TRBD1 (6 bases). The CDR3 totals 13 residues. Germline CDR1 is MDHEN and CDR2 is SYDVKM. Trimming pared 6 bases from V and 6 bases from J, leaving 14 bases between. Written as DNA, the CDR3 is TGTGCCAGCAGGGACAGAGAGGGTGCTGAAGCTTTCTTT. Amino acid sequence: CASRDREGAEAFF.

This clone is a singleton in its sample. This chain uses TRBV4-3 with TRBJ2-1, with 11 bases matching TRBD2. Germline trimming cut 1 base from V and 14 bases from J; bases unmatched to any gene: 10. The CDR3 totals 15 residues. CDR1 and CDR2 (germline): LGHNA, YSLEER. In DNA, the CDR3 is TGCGCCAGCAGCCAAGCTTTGGTTGTGACTAGCGGGAAGTTCTTC. This encodes CASSQALVVTSGKFF.

The chain joins TRBV28 to TRBJ2-7; D remains ambiguous. The germline V and J ends were trimmed by 4 bases and 2 bases, with 9 bases remaining between them. The CDR3 spans 13 residues. Germline lookup yields CDR1 MDHEN and CDR2 SYDVKM. The CDR3 is CASSSPPTYEQYF. The CDR3 bases are TGTGCCAGCAGTTCCCCGCCTACCTACGAGCAGTACTTC.

The chain joins TRBV6-2 or TRBV6-3 to TRBJ1-5, with TRBD1 matching 7 bases. The CDR3 loop spans 14 amino acids. Germline V gene sequence: CDR1 MNHEY, CDR2 SVGEGT. Unmatched junction bases numbered 6, after V lost 5 bases and J lost 5 bases. CDR3 bases: TGTGCCAGCAGTCCCGACAGGGATCATCAGCCCCAGCATTTT. Protein sequence: CASSPDRDHQPQHF.

The J gene is TRBJ2-3, the V gene TRBV5-1, with D perhaps TRBD2 (6 bases). The CDR3 loop spans 15 amino acids. Trimming stripped 0 bases from V and 0 bases from J, with 8 bases between. The germline CDR1 and CDR2 sequences are SGHRS and YFSETQ. The CDR3 nucleotides read TGCGCCAGCAGCTTGGTAGGGAGGAGCACAGATACGCAGTATTTT. This gives the protein CASSLVGRSTDTQYF. Based on the CDR3 plus reference TRBV5-1 and TRBJ2-3, the full variable domain is KAGVTQTPRYLIKTRGQQVTLSCSPISGHRSVSWYQQTPGQGLQFLFEYFSETQRNKGNFPGRFSGRQFSNSRSEMNVSTLELGDSALYLCASSLVGRSTDTQYFGPGTRLTVL.

The V gene is TRBV20-1, the J gene TRBJ2-3, with D unresolved. This CDR3 has 11 amino acids. With 6 bases removed from V and 9 bases from J, the gap between germline ends came to 13 bases. Germline loops: CDR1 DFQATT, CDR2 SNEGSKA (reference sequence). The CDR3 bases are TGCAGTGCACCGACTCACACGACGCAGTATTTT. It translates to CSAPTHTTQYF.

The chain joins TRBV15 to TRBJ2-7; a weak D match, TRBD2 (7 bases). Deletions cut 1 base from V and 6 bases from J, with 10 bases between. The germline CDR1 and CDR2 sequences are LNHNV and YYDKDF (reference sequence). There are 13 residues in the CDR3. The CDR3 loop reads CATSRGGGGEQYF. In nucleotides, the CDR3 is TGTGCCACCAGCAGAGGGGGGGGCGGCGAGCAGTACTTC.